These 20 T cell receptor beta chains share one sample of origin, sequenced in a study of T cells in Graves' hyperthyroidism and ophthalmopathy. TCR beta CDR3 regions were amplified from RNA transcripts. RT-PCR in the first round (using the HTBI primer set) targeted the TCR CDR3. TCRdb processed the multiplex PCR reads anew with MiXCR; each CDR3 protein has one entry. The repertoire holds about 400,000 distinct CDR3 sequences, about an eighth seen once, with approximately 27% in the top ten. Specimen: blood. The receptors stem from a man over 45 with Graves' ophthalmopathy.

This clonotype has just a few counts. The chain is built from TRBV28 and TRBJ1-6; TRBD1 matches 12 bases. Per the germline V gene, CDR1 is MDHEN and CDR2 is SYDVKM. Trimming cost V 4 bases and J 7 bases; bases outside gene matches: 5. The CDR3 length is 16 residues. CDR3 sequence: CASSSGTGGLNSPLHF. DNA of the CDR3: TGTGCCAGCAGTTCTGGGACAGGGGGCTTGAATTCACCCCTCCACTTT. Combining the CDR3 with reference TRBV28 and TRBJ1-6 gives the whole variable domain DVKVTQSSRYLVKRTGEKVFLECVQDMDHENMFWYRQDPGLGLRLIYFSYDVKMKEKGDIPEGYSVSREKKERFSLILESASTNQTSMYLCASSSGTGGLNSPLHFGNGTRLTVT.

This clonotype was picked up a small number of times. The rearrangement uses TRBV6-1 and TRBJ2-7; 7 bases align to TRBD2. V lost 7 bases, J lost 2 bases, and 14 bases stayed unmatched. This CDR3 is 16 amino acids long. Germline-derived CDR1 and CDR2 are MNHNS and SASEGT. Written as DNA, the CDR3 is TGTGCCAGCATCAAGAAGCGGGGACCGAATACCTACGAGCAGTACTTC. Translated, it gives CASIKKRGPNTYEQYF.

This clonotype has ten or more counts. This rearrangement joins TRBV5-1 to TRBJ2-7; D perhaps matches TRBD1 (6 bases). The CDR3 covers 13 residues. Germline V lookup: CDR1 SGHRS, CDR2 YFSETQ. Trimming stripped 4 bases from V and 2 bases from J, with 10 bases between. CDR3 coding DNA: TGCGCCAGCAGCCCGGACAGACCCTACGAGCAGTACTTC. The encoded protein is CASSPDRPYEQYF.

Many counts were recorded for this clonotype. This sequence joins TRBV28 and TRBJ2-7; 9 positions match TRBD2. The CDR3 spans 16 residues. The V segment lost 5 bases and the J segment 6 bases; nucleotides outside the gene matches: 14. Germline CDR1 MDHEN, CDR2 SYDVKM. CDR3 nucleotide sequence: TGTGCCAGCAGTACCCTAGGGGGTAGCGGGAGTCTCGAGCAGTACTTC. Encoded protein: CASSTLGGSGSLEQYF.

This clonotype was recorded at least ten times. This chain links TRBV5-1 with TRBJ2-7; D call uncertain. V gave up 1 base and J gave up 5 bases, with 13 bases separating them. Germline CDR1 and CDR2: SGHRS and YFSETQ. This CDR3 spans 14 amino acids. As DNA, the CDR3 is TGCGCCAGCAGCTTGCGACGGTCCAAGGACGAGCAGTACTTC. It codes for CASSLRRSKDEQYF.

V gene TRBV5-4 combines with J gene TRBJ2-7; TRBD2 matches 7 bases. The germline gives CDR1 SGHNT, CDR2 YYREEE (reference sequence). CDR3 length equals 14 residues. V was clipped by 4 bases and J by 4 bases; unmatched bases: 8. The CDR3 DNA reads TGTGCCAGCAGCCTGGGGCGGGAGTCATACGAGCAGTACTTC. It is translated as CASSLGRESYEQYF.

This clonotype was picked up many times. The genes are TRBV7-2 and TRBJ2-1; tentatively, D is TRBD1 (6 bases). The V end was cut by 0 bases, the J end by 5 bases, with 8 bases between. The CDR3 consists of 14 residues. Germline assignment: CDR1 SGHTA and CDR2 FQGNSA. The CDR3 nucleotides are TGTGCCAGCAGCTTAGCTCGGACAGACAATGAGCAGTTCTTC. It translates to CASSLARTDNEQFF.

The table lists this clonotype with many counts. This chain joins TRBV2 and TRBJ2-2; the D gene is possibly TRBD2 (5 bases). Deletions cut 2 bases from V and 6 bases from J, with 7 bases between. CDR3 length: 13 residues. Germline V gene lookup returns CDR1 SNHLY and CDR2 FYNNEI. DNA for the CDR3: TGTGCCAGCAGTGAATTGGAGGCCGGGGAGCTGTTTTTT. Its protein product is CASSELEAGELFF.

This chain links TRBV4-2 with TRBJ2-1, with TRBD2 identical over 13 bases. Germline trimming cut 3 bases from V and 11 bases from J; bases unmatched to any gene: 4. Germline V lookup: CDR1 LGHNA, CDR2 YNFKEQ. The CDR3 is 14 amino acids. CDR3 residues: CASSQRTSGSQQFF. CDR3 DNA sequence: TGTGCCAGCAGCCAGCGGACTAGCGGGAGTCAGCAGTTCTTC.

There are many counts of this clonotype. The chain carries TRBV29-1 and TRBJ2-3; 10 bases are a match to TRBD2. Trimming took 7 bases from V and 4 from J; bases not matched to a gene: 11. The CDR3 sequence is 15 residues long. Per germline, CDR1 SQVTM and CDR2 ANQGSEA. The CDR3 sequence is CSERIAGGSSDTQYF. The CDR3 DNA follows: TGCAGCGAAAGAATAGCGGGAGGCTCTTCAGATACGCAGTATTTT.

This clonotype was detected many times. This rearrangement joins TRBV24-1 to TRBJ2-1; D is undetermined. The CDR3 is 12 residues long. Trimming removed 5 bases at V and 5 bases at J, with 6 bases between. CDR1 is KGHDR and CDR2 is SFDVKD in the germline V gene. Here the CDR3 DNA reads TGTGCCACCAGTGCTCAGGACAATGAGCAGTTCTTC. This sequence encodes CATSAQDNEQFF.

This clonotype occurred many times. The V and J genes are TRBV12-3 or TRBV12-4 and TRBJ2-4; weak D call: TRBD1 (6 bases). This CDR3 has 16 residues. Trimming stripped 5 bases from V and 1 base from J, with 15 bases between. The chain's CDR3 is CASSPQGLRAKNIQYF. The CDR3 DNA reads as TGTGCCAGCAGTCCGCAGGGGCTACGGGCCAAAAACATTCAGTACTTC.

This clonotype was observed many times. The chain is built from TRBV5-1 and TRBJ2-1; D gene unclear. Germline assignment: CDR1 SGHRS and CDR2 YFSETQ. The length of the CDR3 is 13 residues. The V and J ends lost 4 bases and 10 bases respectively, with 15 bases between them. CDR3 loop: CASSQDTNGEQFF. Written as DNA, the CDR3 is TGCGCCAGCAGCCAAGACACCAATGGGGAGCAGTTCTTC.

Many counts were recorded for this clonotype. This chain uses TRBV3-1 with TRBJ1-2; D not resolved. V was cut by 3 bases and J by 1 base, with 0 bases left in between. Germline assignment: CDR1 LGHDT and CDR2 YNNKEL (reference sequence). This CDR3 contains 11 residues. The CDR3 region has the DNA TGTGCCAGCAGCCATAACTATGGCTACACCTTC. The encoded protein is CASSHNYGYTF. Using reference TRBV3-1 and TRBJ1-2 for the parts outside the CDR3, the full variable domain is DTAVSQTPKYLVTQMGNDKSIKCEQNLGHDTMYWYKQDSKKFLKIMFSYNNKELIINETVPNRFSPKSPDKAHLNLHINSLELGDSAVYFCASSHNYGYTFGSGTRLTVV.

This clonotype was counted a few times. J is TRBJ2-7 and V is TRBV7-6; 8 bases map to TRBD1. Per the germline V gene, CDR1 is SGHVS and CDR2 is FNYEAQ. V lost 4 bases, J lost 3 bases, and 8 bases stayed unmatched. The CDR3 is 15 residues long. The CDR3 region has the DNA TGTGCCAGCAGCTCGTCCCACGGACAGGGCTACGAGCAGTACTTC. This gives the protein CASSSSHGQGYEQYF. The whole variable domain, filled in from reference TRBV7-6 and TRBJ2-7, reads GAGVSQSPRYKVTKRGQDVALRCDPISGHVSLYWYRQALGQGPEFLTYFNYEAQQDKSGLPNDRFSAERPEGSISTLTIQRTEQRDSAMYRCASSSSHGQGYEQYFGPGTRLTVT.

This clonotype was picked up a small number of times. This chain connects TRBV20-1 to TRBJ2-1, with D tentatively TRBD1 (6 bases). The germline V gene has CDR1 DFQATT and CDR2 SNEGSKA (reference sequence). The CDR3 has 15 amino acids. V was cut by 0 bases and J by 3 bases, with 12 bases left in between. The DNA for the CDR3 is TGCAGTGCTAGAGATCCCCGGACAGACTACAATGAGCAGTTCTTC. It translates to CSARDPRTDYNEQFF.

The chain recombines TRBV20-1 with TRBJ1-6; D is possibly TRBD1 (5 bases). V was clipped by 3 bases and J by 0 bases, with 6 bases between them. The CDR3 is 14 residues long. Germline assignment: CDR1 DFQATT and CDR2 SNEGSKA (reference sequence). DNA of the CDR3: TGCAGTGCTAGGACAGACTCCTATAATTCACCCCTCCACTTT. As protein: CSARTDSYNSPLHF.

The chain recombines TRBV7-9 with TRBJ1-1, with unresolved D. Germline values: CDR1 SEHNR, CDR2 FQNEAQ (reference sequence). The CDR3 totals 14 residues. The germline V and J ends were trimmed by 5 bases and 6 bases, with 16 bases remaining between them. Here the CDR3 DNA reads TGTGCCAGCAGCGCTAGGCAGGTCGGCGCTGAAGCTTTCTTT. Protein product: CASSARQVGAEAFF.

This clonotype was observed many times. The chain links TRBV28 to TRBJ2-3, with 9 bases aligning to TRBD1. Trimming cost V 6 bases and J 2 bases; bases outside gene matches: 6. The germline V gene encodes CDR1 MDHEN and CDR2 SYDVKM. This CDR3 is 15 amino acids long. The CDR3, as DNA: TGTGCCAGCAGCGAGACAGGGGGTGTCACAGATACGCAGTATTTT. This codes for CASSETGGVTDTQYF. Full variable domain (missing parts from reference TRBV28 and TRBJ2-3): DVKVTQSSRYLVKRTGEKVFLECVQDMDHENMFWYRQDPGLGLRLIYFSYDVKMKEKGDIPEGYSVSREKKERFSLILESASTNQTSMYLCASSETGGVTDTQYFGPGTRLTVL.

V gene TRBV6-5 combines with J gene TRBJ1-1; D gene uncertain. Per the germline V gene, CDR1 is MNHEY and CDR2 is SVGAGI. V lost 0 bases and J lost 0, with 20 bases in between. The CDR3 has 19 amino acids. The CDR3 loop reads CASSYSILQSSTMNTEAFF. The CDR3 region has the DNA TGTGCCAGCAGTTACTCGATCCTCCAAAGTTCGACTATGAACACTGAAGCTTTCTTT.